The 32 T cell receptor beta chains given below trace back to one sample, sequenced in a study of control samples from healthy donors and cancer patients. The repertoire was sequenced with immunoSEQ multiplex PCR; TCRdb's copy has only in-frame clones and lacks some. This sample has around 110,000 clones, with around 89% found just once. The sample consisted of PBMCs. The receptors derive from a woman in her fifties or sixties with colorectal cancer.

The gene calls are TRBV18 and TRBJ1-1; possible D gene TRBD1, 6 bases. CDR3 length: 15 residues. The V end lost 2 bases, the J end lost 1 base, and 11 bases lay between the germline ends. The germline V gene has CDR1 KGHSH and CDR2 LQKENI. The CDR3 nucleotides read TGTGCCAGCTCACCAGGGGGCAAGGCGAACACTGAAGCTTTCTTT. It yields the protein CASSPGGKANTEAFF.

This chain connects TRBV5-1 to TRBJ2-1; 7 bases agree with TRBD2. This CDR3 is 18 amino acids long. Germline lookup yields CDR1 SGHRS and CDR2 YFSETQ. V shed 0 bases and J 0 bases; nucleotides not matched to a gene: 9. The CDR3 sequence is CASSLASGTPSSYNEQFF. The CDR3 DNA follows: TGCGCCAGCAGCTTGGCTAGCGGAACCCCGAGCTCCTACAATGAGCAGTTCTTC. The full variable domain, with the rest looked up from reference TRBV5-1 and TRBJ2-1, is KAGVTQTPRYLIKTRGQQVTLSCSPISGHRSVSWYQQTPGQGLQFLFEYFSETQRNKGNFPGRFSGRQFSNSRSEMNVSTLELGDSALYLCASSLASGTPSSYNEQFFGPGTRLTVL.

This chain connects TRBV5-1 to TRBJ2-3, with a weak D call TRBD2 (6 bases). This CDR3 spans 14 amino acids. From germline, CDR1 is SGHRS and CDR2 YFSETQ. Trimming pared 5 bases from V and 6 bases from J, leaving 16 bases between. Written as DNA, the CDR3 is TGCGCCAGCAGAATGGAGGGAGCGGCGGATACGCAGTATTTT. It specifies CASRMEGAADTQYF.

The chain has TRBV2 and TRBJ2-1; 10 positions agree with TRBD1. The CDR3 loop spans 15 amino acids. Germline CDR1 SNHLY, CDR2 FYNNEI. V lost 8 bases, J lost 6 bases, and 10 bases stayed unmatched. CDR3 coding DNA: TGTGCCAGCGCCAAACCCAGGACAGGGGGCAATGAGCAGTTCTTC. This encodes CASAKPRTGGNEQFF.

J is TRBJ1-6 and V is TRBV30, with TRBD1 matching over 7 bases. V trimming: 3 bases; J trimming: 3 bases; junction bases outside the gene matches: 5. This CDR3 has 15 residues. Germline CDR1 reads GTSNPN; CDR2 reads SVGIG (reference sequence). The CDR3 is CAWSLRQGYNSPLHF. CDR3 bases: TGTGCCTGGAGCCTTCGACAGGGCTATAATTCACCCCTCCACTTT.

This chain connects TRBV29-1 to TRBJ2-1; D not certain. Looked up from germline, CDR1 is SQVTM and CDR2 is ANQGSEA. The V end lost 1 base, the J end lost 7 bases, and 8 bases lay between the germline ends. This CDR3 is 12 amino acids long. The CDR3 here is CSVEGGRNEQFF. Here the CDR3 DNA reads TGCAGCGTTGAAGGGGGTCGGAATGAGCAGTTCTTC.

V and J are TRBV6-6 and TRBJ2-5, with D tentatively TRBD1 or TRBD2 (5 bases each). The V and J ends lost 4 bases and 1 base respectively, with 13 bases between them. The germline V gene has CDR1 MNHNY and CDR2 SVGAGI (reference sequence). CDR3 length equals 15 residues. CDR3 coding DNA: TGTGCCAGCAGTTCCAAGGGACGGACCCAAGAGACCCAGTACTTC. This sequence encodes CASSSKGRTQETQYF.

The V call is TRBV9, the J call TRBJ2-1; 7 bases fit TRBD1. The V gene end was trimmed by 0 bases and the J gene end by 2 bases; junction bases not matched to a gene: 5. The V gene's germline CDR1 is SGDLS and CDR2 YYNGEE. The CDR3 is 16 residues long. In DNA, the CDR3 is TGTGCCAGCAGCGTAGTACCAGGGGGTCCCTACAATGAGCAGTTCTTC. This encodes CASSVVPGGPYNEQFF.

The gene calls are TRBV18 and TRBJ1-5, with D hard to call. CDR1 and CDR2 from the germline V gene are KGHSH and LQKENI. The CDR3 sequence is 13 residues long. V shed 3 bases and J shed 5 bases, with 8 bases lying between them. This CDR3 is CASSPVTDQPQHF. The CDR3 region has the DNA TGTGCCAGCTCACCGGTCACAGATCAGCCCCAGCATTTT.

The chain combines TRBV9 with TRBJ2-3; 11 bases map to TRBD2. Per germline, CDR1 SGDLS and CDR2 YYNGEE. This CDR3 spans 15 amino acids. V lost 6 bases, J lost 0 bases, and 3 bases stayed unmatched. The DNA of the CDR3 is TGTGCCAGCACCAGGACTAGCGGGAGCACAGATACGCAGTATTTT. Encoded protein: CASTRTSGSTDTQYF.

This clone appeared a single time. The V gene is TRBV29-1, the J gene TRBJ1-1, with D hard to call. The germline gives CDR1 SQVTM, CDR2 ANQGSEA. Between the trimmed V and J ends, which lost 6 bases and 1 base, there was a span of 12 bases. This CDR3 has 13 residues. CDR3 coding DNA: TGCAGCGTCGTAGACGGGAAGAACACTGAAGCTTTCTTT. As protein: CSVVDGKNTEAFF.

The V gene is TRBV27, the J gene TRBJ2-1; D gene ambiguous. The germline gives CDR1 MNHEY, CDR2 SMNVEV (reference sequence). Trimming cost V 4 bases and J 0 bases, with 7 bases left between them. The CDR3 spans 14 residues. The CDR3 is CASSYRSSYNEQFF. Here the CDR3 DNA reads TGTGCCAGCAGTTACCGGAGCTCCTACAATGAGCAGTTCTTC.

V is TRBV7-9 and J is TRBJ2-2, with D perhaps assigned TRBD1 or TRBD2 (5 bases each). V was shortened by 5 bases and J by 6 bases, with 10 bases between the two germline ends. The length of the CDR3 is 13 residues. The germline V gene encodes CDR1 SEHNR and CDR2 FQNEAQ (reference sequence). This CDR3 reads CASSDWGPGELFF. The CDR3 DNA reads TGTGCCAGCAGCGATTGGGGACCCGGGGAGCTGTTTTTT.

The rearrangement links TRBV12-3 or TRBV12-4 to TRBJ2-7; a possible D gene is TRBD2 (5 bases). The ends were cut back, 8 bases at V and 6 bases at J, with 17 bases in the middle. This CDR3 contains 13 residues. DNA for the CDR3: TGTGCCAGCCAAGGCAGTCTAGCAGTCGAGCAGTACTTC. Its protein is CASQGSLAVEQYF.

The chain combines TRBV14 with TRBJ2-7, with a weak D call TRBD2 (6 bases). V lost 4 bases, J lost 3 bases, and 13 bases lay in between. Germline V lookup: CDR1 SGHDN, CDR2 FVKESK. CDR3 length: 14 amino acids. CDR3 loop: CASSPRRGLYEQYF. The CDR3 nucleotides read TGTGCCAGCAGCCCTCGGCGGGGACTCTACGAGCAGTACTTC.

The CDR3 loop is CASSLNSDIYGYTF. The CDR3 bases are TGCGCCAGCAGCTTGAACAGCGATATCTATGGCTACACCTTC. The chain employs TRBV5-1 and TRBJ1-2; D gene uncertain. Germline V lookup: CDR1 SGHRS, CDR2 YFSETQ. The CDR3 has 14 amino acids. Trimming cost V 1 base and J 4 bases, with 11 bases left between them.

The chain is built from TRBV6-5 and TRBJ1-1, with unresolved D. V was clipped by 8 bases and J by 0 bases, with 10 bases between them. From germline, CDR1 is MNHEY and CDR2 SVGAGI. The CDR3 is 13 amino acids. The CDR3 bases are TGTGCCAGCGGAAGGGAATTGAACACTGAAGCTTTCTTT. It translates to CASGRELNTEAFF.

The chain uses TRBV6-5 and TRBJ1-1; a weak D match, TRBD1 (5 bases). There are 14 residues in the CDR3. Per the germline V gene, CDR1 is MNHEY and CDR2 is SVGAGI. V lost 8 bases and J lost 5, with 18 bases in between. The CDR3 loop is CASRGIGFGTEAFF. In nucleotides, the CDR3 is TGTGCCAGCCGGGGGATTGGGTTTGGGACTGAAGCTTTCTTT.

V gene TRBV5-4 combines with J gene TRBJ1-1, with 7 bases lining up with TRBD1. CDR1 SGHNT and CDR2 YYREEE come from the germline V gene (reference sequence). This CDR3 contains 12 residues. Trimming removed 7 bases from V and 10 bases from J; junction bases left unmatched: 10. This chain's CDR3 is CASGYDRAVAFF. The DNA of the CDR3 is TGTGCCAGCGGGTACGACAGGGCGGTAGCTTTCTTT.

Notes on this clone: One junction end does not reproduce the germline sequence, and a read error may be involved. This rearrangement joins TRBV11-1 to TRBJ2-5; a possible D gene is TRBD2 (5 bases). The CDR3 is made up of 15 amino acids. In germline, CDR1 is SGHAT, CDR2 FQDESV (reference sequence). DNA for the CDR3: TGTGCCAGCAGCAACGAGCGAGGGTACCAAGGGACCCAGTACTTC. Translating it yields CASSNERGYQGTQYF.

This chain uses TRBV20-1 with TRBJ2-7, with D possibly matching TRBD1 (5 bases). This CDR3 comprises 14 residues. V was clipped by 3 bases and J by 3 bases, with 15 bases between them. Germline lookup yields CDR1 DFQATT and CDR2 SNEGSKA (reference sequence). The CDR3 spells CSASGARLGYEQYF. The CDR3 DNA follows: TGCAGTGCTAGTGGGGCCCGGCTGGGCTACGAGCAGTACTTC.

V gene TRBV28 combines with J gene TRBJ1-4; D is possibly TRBD1 (6 bases). CDR3 length equals 15 residues. V lost 4 bases and J 10 bases, leaving 19 bases between the germline ends. Germline V CDR1 and CDR2: MDHEN, SYDVKM. The DNA of the CDR3 is TGTGCCAGCAGTTCCAACAGGGCGCCGGGGGGAAAACTGTTTTTT. It specifies CASSSNRAPGGKLFF. The complete variable domain, with remaining parts taken from reference TRBV28 and TRBJ1-4, reads DVKVTQSSRYLVKRTGEKVFLECVQDMDHENMFWYRQDPGLGLRLIYFSYDVKMKEKGDIPEGYSVSREKKERFSLILESASTNQTSMYLCASSSNRAPGGKLFFGSGTQLSVL.

This chain links TRBV7-2 with TRBJ2-5; a weak D match, TRBD2 (7 bases). The germline gives CDR1 SGHTA, CDR2 FQGNSA. The CDR3 runs 15 residues. V was cut by 1 base and J by 5 bases, with 14 bases left in between. Here the CDR3 DNA reads TGTGCCAGCAGCTTAGTTATAGGGGGGGACGAGACCCAGTACTTC. This sequence encodes CASSLVIGGDETQYF.

The chain joins TRBV5-1 to TRBJ2-5; 7 bases fit TRBD1. This CDR3 region has 14 residues. Per the germline V gene, CDR1 is SGHRS and CDR2 is YFSETQ. The V and J ends lost 0 bases and 7 bases, in that order; junction bases with no gene match: 6. The CDR3 loop is CASSLGQGLGTQYF. The CDR3 nucleotides are TGCGCCAGCAGCTTGGGACAGGGATTAGGGACCCAGTACTTC.

This clone was recorded a few times. The genes are TRBV7-8 and TRBJ2-6; D not resolved. The CDR3 is made up of 16 amino acids. V was trimmed by 2 bases and J by 0 bases, leaving 8 bases between them. From germline, CDR1 is SGHVS and CDR2 FQNEAQ. This CDR3 reads CASSLQSGSGANVLTF. Here the CDR3 DNA reads TGTGCCAGCAGCTTACAATCCGGCTCTGGGGCCAACGTCCTGACTTTC.

As concerns this clone: Distinct nucleotide sequences in the sample also encode this CDR3. This chain joins TRBV6-1 and TRBJ1-1; no firm D call. V gave up 3 bases and J gave up 2 bases, with 4 bases separating them. Germline CDR1 is MNHNS and CDR2 is SASEGT. The length of the CDR3 is 12 residues. CDR3 sequence reads: CASSEYNTEAFF. The CDR3, as DNA: TGTGCCAGCAGTGAGTATAACACTGAAGCTTTCTTT.

The J gene is TRBJ2-5, the V gene TRBV19, with 7 bases lining up with TRBD1. CDR1 and CDR2 from the germline V gene are LNHDA and SQIVND (reference sequence). There are 13 residues in the CDR3. V lost 6 bases and J lost 5; bases outside the gene matches: 6. Written as DNA, the CDR3 is TGTGCCAGTAGAGAGGGGGCGACCGAGACCCAGTACTTC. Translation: CASREGATETQYF.

This chain joins TRBV18 and TRBJ1-2; the D is unclear. Germline V CDR1 and CDR2: KGHSH, LQKENI. V lost 2 bases and J 8 bases, leaving 12 bases between the germline ends. This CDR3 has 13 amino acids. DNA of the CDR3: TGTGCCAGCTCACCAATCGGGGTTGGCGGCTACACCTTC. Translation: CASSPIGVGGYTF.

This clone is a singleton in its sample. DNA for the CDR3: TGTGCCAGCTCACGCGGGACACCGGCCGAAGAAGGAGCGCAGTATTTT. It specifies CASSRGTPAEEGAQYF. The V gene is TRBV18, the J gene TRBJ2-3, with D tentatively TRBD1 or TRBD2 (6 bases each). Germline assignment: CDR1 KGHSH and CDR2 LQKENI. The CDR3 length is 16 residues. V lost 4 bases and J 10 bases, leaving 24 bases between the germline ends.

V is TRBV2 and J is TRBJ1-2; TRBD1 is a possible D gene (6 bases). The CDR3 loop spans 13 amino acids. Germline lookup yields CDR1 SNHLY and CDR2 FYNNEI. The germline V and J ends were trimmed by 6 bases and 9 bases, with 17 bases remaining between them. The CDR3 protein is CASRPGHKGRYTF. CDR3 nucleotide sequence: TGTGCCAGCAGACCGGGACACAAGGGACGCTACACCTTC.

The table lists this clone with a few counts. The V gene is TRBV4-2, the J gene TRBJ2-3, with unresolved D. CDR3 length equals 13 residues. The V gene's germline CDR1 is LGHNA and CDR2 YNFKEQ. Trimming shortened V by 0 bases and J by 4 bases, and 5 bases separated the two germline ends. CDR3 nucleotides: TGTGCCAGCAGCCAAGATATTTCAGATACGCAGTATTTT. Protein product: CASSQDISDTQYF.

The chain combines TRBV3-1 (or the pseudogene TRBV3-2) with TRBJ1-2; TRBD1 agrees at 7 bases. Germline V gene data show CDR1 as LGHDT and CDR2 as YNNKEL (reference sequence). Trimming cost V 4 bases and J 8 bases; bases outside gene matches: 10. The CDR3 length is 14 residues. CDR3 coding DNA: TGTGCCAGCAGCCCTAACAAGGGGGCTGGAGGCTACACCTTC. Translated, it gives CASSPNKGAGGYTF.